This T cell receptor beta chain was sequenced for a study of T cell responses to AZD1222 COVID-19 vaccine. Some clones are missing from TCRdb's copy, which holds only in-frame ones; the method was immunoSEQ multiplex PCR. The table has 100,000 to 150,000 clones, 75% to 90% seen once. For this clone: Its antigen is not identified.

Study observations and caveats: The sample set comprised mostly white British donors with more females, and clonal diversity was possibly underestimated. Baseline seropositivity occurred in only a handful of AZD1222 recipients. The study found vaccine-associated CD4 TCRs spanning spike, dominant at 160-218 and 743-854.

This clonotype originated in an adult in good health. The sequencing here drew on peripheral blood, taken on day 0 of AZD1222 vaccination.

The CDR3 nucleotides read TGTGCCAGTCGACGGGCGGTTCAGACCTACAATGAGCAGTTCTTC. This translates into CASRRAVQTYNEQFF. This chain joins TRBV19 and TRBJ2-1; D unclear. The CDR3 consists of 15 residues. The V gene lost 8 bases and the J gene lost 2 bases, with 16 bases spanning the gap. CDR1 is LNHDA, CDR2 SQIVND, per germline (reference sequence).